The clone carrying this T cell receptor beta chain was seen at least ten times. TCR beta CDR3 region amplification was performed from RNA transcripts. With the HTBI primer set, the TCR CDR3 went through a first round of RT-PCR. One entry per CDR3 protein, called by TCRdb with MiXCR from the multiplex PCR reads. The table records over 350,000 distinct CDR3 sequences, roughly 15% of them present only once. These data belong to a study of T cells in Graves' hyperthyroidism and ophthalmopathy. V was clipped by 5 bases and J by 9 bases; unmatched bases: 5. The CDR3 has 13 residues. V and J are TRBV12-3 or TRBV12-4 and TRBJ1-5; the match to TRBD1 covers 9 bases. The sequenced material came from blood. The TCR originated in a young man with Graves' ophthalmopathy. This chain's CDR3 is CASSPQGAMPQHF. CDR3 DNA sequence: TGTGCCAGCAGTCCACAGGGGGCGATGCCCCAGCATTTT.